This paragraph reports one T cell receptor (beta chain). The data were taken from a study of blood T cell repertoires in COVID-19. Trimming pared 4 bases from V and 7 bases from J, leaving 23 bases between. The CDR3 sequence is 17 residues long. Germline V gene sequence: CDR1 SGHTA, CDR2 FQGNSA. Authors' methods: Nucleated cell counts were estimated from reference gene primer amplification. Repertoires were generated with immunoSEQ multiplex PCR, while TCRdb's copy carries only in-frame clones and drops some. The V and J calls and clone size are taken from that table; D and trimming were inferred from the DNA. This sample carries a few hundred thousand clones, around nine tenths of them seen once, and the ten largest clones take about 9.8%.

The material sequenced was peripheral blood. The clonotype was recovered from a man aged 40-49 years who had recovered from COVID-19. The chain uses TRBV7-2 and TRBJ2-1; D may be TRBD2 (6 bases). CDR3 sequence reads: CASSSDLAERHGNEQFF. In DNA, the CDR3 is TGTGCCAGCAGCTCCGACTTAGCGGAGCGCCATGGAAATGAGCAGTTCTTC.